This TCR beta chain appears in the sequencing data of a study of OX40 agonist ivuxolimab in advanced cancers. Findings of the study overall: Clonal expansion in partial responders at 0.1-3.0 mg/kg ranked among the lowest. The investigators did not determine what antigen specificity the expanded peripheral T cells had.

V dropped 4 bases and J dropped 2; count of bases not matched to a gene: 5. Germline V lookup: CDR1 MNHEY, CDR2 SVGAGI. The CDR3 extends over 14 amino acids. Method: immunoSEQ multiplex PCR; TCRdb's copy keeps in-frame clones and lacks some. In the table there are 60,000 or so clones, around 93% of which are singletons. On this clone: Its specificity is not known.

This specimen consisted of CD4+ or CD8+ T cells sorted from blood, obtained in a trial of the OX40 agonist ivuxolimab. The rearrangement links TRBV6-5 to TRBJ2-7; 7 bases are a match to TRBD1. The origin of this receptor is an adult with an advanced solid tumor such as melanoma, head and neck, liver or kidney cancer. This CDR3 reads CASSSGTETYEQYF. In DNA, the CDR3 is TGTGCCAGCAGTTCGGGGACAGAGACCTACGAGCAGTACTTC.